This TCR beta chain originates from a study of cytomegalovirus exposure and HLA in healthy donors. To note about this clone: What it binds is unknown. The junction does not match germline at one end; this may be a read error. Other DNA sequences within the sample encode an identical CDR3.

Study observations and caveats: Most CMV-associated TCR beta chains appeared HLA-restricted in a later analysis.

The PCR was carried out with 60 Vbeta primers and 13 Jbeta primers. TCRdb's copy holds only in-frame clones and misses some; the assay was immunoSEQ multiplex PCR. The sample records approximately 160,000 clones, around 75% being singletons. The CDR3 sequence is 12 residues long. CDR1 and CDR2 (germline): MNHEY, SVGAGI. The V gene is TRBV6-5, the J gene TRBJ2-2; D is unclear. The sequenced sample consisted of PBMCs. The sequence was collected from a human donor in good health. DNA of the CDR3: TGCGTCTCATCCAGTAACACCGGGGAGCTGTTTTTT. Translation gives CVSSSNTGELFF.